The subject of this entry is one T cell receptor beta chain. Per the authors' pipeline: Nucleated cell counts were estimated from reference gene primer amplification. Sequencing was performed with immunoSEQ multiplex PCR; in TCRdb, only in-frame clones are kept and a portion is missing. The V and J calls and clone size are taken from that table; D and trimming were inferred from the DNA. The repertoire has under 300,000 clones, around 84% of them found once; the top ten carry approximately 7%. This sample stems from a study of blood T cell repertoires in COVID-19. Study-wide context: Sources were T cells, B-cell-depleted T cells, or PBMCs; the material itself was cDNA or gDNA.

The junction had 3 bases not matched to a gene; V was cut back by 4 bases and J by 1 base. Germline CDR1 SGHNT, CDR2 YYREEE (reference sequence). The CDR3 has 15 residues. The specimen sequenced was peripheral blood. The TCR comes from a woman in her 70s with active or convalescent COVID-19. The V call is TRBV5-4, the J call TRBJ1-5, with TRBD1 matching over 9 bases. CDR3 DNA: TGTGCCAGCAGCACCGGGACAGGGAGCAATCAGCCCCAGCATTTT. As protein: CASSTGTGSNQPQHF.